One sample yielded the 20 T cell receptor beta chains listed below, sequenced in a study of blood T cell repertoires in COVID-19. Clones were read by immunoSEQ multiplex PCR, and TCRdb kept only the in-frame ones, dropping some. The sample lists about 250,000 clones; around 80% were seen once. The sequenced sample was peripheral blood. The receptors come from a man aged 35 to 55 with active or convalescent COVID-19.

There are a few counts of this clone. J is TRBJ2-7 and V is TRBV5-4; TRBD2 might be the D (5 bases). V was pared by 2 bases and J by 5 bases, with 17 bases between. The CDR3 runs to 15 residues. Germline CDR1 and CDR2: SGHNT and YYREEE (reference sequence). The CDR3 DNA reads TGTGCCAGCAGCTTAAAGAAGGGCCCCGGGGACGAGCAGTACTTC. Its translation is CASSLKKGPGDEQYF.

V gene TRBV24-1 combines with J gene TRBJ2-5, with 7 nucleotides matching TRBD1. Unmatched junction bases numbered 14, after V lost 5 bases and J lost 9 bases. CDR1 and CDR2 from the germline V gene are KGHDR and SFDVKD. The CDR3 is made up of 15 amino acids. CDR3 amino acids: CATSAKGDSLGAQYF. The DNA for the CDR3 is TGTGCCACCAGTGCCAAAGGGGACAGCTTAGGGGCCCAGTACTTC.

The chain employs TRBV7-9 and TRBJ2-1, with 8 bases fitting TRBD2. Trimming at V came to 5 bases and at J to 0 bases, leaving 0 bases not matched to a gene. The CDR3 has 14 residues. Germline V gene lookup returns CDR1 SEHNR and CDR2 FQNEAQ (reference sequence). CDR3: CASSSGSSYNEQFF. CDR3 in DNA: TGTGCCAGCAGCAGCGGGAGCTCCTACAATGAGCAGTTCTTC.

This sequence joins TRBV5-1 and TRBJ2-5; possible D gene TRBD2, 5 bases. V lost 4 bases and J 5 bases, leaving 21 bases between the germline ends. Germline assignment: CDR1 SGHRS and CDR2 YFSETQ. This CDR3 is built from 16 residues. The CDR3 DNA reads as TGCGCCAGCAGCCCTACTCGGACGGACTCTTTGGAGACCCAGTACTTC. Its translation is CASSPTRTDSLETQYF. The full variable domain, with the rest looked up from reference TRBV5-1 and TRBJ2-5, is KAGVTQTPRYLIKTRGQQVTLSCSPISGHRSVSWYQQTPGQGLQFLFEYFSETQRNKGNFPGRFSGRQFSNSRSEMNVSTLELGDSALYLCASSPTRTDSLETQYFGPGTRLLVL.

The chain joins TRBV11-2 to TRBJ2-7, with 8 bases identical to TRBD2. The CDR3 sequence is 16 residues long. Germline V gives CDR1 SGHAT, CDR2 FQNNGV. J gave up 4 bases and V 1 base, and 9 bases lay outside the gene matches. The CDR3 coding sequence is TGTGCCAGCAGCTTAGGGTTGGCGGGAGGACGATACGAGCAGTACTTC. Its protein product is CASSLGLAGGRYEQYF.

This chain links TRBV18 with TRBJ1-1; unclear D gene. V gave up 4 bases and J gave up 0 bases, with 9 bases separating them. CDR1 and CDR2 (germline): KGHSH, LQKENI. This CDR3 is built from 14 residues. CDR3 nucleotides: TGTGCCAGCTCACAACAGACATTGAACACTGAAGCTTTCTTT. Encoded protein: CASSQQTLNTEAFF.

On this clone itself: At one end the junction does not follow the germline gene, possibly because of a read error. CDR3 loop: CASSLEGTGTDTQYF. The CDR3 nucleotides are TGTGCTAGCAGCTTAGAGGGGACAGGCACAGATACGCAGTATTTT. The chain joins TRBV7-7 to TRBJ2-3; 7 nucleotides match TRBD1. The CDR3 consists of 15 residues. Germline assignment: CDR1 SSHAT and CDR2 FNYEAQ (reference sequence).

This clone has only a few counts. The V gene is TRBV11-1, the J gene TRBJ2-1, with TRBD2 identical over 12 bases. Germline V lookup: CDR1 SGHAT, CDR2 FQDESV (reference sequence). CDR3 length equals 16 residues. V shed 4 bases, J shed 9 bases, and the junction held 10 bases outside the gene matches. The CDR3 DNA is TGTGCCAGCAGCTCGGGAGGACTAGCGGGATTGGCTGAGCAGTTCTTC. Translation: CASSSGGLAGLAEQFF.

The CDR3 reads CAISADRGLTF. For the CDR3, the DNA is TGTGCCATCAGTGCCGACAGGGGGCTCACCTTC. J is TRBJ1-2 and V is TRBV10-3; TRBD1 agrees at 10 bases. With V trimmed by 4 bases and J by 13 bases, 3 bases remained unmatched. The CDR3 contains 11 residues. Germline loops: CDR1 ENHRY, CDR2 SYGVKD.

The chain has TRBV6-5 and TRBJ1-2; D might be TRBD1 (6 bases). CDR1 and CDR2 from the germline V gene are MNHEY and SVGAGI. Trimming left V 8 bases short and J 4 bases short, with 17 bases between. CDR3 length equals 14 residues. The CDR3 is CASSQRGGTYGYTF. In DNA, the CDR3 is TGTGCCAGCTCCCAGAGGGGGGGAACCTATGGCTACACCTTC.

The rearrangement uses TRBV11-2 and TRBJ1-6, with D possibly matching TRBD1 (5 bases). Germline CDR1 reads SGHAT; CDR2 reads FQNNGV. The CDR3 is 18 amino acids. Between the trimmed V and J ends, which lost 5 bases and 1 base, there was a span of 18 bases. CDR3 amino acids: CASSAWGRDRSYNSPLHF. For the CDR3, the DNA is TGTGCCAGCAGCGCGTGGGGCAGGGATAGATCCTATAATTCACCCCTCCACTTT.

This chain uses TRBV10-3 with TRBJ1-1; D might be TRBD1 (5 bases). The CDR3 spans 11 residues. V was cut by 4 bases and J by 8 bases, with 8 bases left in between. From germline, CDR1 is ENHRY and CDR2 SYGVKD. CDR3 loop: CAISAQGEAFF. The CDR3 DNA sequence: TGTGCCATCAGTGCCCAGGGAGAAGCTTTCTTT.

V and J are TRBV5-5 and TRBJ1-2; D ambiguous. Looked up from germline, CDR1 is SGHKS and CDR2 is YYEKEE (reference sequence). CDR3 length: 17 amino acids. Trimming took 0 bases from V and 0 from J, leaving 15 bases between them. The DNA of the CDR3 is TGTGCCAGCAGCTTGGTGGCTTTCTCCTTGACTAACTATGGCTACACCTTC. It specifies CASSLVAFSLTNYGYTF. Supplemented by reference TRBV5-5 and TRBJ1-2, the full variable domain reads DAGVTQSPTHLIKTRGQQVTLRCSPISGHKSVSWYQQVLGQGPQFIFQYYEKEERGRGNFPDRFSARQFPNYSSELNVNALLLGDSALYLCASSLVAFSLTNYGYTFGSGTRLTVV.

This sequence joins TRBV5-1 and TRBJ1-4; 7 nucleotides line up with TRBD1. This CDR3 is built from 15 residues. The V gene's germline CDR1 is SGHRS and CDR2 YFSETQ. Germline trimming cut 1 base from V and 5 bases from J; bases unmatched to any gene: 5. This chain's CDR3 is CASSLSTGENEKLFF. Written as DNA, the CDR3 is TGCGCCAGCAGCTTGAGTACAGGGGAAAATGAAAAACTGTTTTTT.

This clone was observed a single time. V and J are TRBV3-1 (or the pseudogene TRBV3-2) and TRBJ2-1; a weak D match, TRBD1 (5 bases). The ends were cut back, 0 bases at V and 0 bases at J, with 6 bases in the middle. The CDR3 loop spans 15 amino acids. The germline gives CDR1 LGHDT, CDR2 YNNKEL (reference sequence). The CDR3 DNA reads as TGTGCCAGCAGCCAAGATGGGGCCTCCTACAATGAGCAGTTCTTC. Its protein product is CASSQDGASYNEQFF.

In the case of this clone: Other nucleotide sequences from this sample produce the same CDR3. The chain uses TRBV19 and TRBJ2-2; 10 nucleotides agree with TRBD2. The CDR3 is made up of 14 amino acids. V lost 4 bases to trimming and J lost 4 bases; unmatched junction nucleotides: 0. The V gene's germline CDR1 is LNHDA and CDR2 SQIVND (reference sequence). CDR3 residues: CASSTSGGTGELFF. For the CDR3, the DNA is TGTGCCAGTAGTACTAGCGGGGGCACCGGGGAGCTGTTTTTT.

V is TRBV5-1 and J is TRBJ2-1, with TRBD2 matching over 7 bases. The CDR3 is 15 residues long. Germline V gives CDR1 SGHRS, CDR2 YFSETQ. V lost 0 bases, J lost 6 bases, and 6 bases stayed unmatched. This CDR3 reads CASSLGLAPSNEQFF. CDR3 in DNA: TGCGCCAGCAGCTTGGGACTAGCTCCCAGCAATGAGCAGTTCTTC. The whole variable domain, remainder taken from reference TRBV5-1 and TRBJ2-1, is KAGVTQTPRYLIKTRGQQVTLSCSPISGHRSVSWYQQTPGQGLQFLFEYFSETQRNKGNFPGRFSGRQFSNSRSEMNVSTLELGDSALYLCASSLGLAPSNEQFFGPGTRLTVL.

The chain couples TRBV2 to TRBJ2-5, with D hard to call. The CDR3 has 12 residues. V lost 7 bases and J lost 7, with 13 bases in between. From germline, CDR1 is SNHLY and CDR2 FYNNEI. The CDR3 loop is CASTPVVWTQYF. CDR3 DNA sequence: TGTGCCAGCACGCCGGTAGTCTGGACCCAGTACTTC.

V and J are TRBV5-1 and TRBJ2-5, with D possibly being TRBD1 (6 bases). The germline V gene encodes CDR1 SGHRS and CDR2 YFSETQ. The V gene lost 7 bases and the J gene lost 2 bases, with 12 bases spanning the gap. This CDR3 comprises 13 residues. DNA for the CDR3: TGCGCCAGCTCGACCAGGGGACAAGAGACCCAGTACTTC. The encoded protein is CASSTRGQETQYF.

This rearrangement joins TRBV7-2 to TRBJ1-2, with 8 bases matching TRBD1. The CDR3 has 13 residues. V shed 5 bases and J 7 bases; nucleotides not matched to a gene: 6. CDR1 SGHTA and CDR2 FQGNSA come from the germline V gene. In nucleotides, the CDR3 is TGTGCCAGCAGCGCACAGGGGGAGGGTGGCTACACCTTC. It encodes CASSAQGEGGYTF.